A single sample gave rise to the 3 T cell receptor beta chains below, sequenced in a study of shared clonotypes between healthy human individuals. Sequencing was performed with immunoSEQ multiplex PCR; in TCRdb, only in-frame clones are kept and a portion is missing. The top ten clones hold 0.05% to 0.07% of a sample with under 600,000 clones, roughly 95% of them seen once. The sample consisted of naive CD4+ T cells sorted from blood. Stated subset: CD45RA+ positively selected. These receptors all come from a woman aged 25 to 45 in good health.

The rearrangement links TRBV28 to TRBJ1-1; 9 nucleotides align to TRBD1. V shed 5 bases and J 4 bases; nucleotides not matched to a gene: 5. CDR3 length: 14 residues. Germline V lookup: CDR1 MDHEN, CDR2 SYDVKM. CDR3 nucleotide sequence: TGTGCCAGCAGTGCACCGGGACAGGGCACTGAAGCTTTCTTT. Translating it yields CASSAPGQGTEAFF.

The chain employs TRBV28 and TRBJ1-2; maybe TRBD1 (5 bases). The CDR3 loop spans 13 amino acids. Trimming pared 5 bases from V and 3 bases from J, leaving 10 bases between. Germline assignment: CDR1 MDHEN and CDR2 SYDVKM. Here the CDR3 DNA reads TGTGCCAGCAGTCCCCGGACACACTATGGCTACACCTTC. Protein sequence: CASSPRTHYGYTF.

This chain links TRBV7-8 with TRBJ2-3; maybe TRBD2 (7 bases). The CDR3 is made up of 14 amino acids. Germline V gene lookup returns CDR1 SGHVS and CDR2 FQNEAQ. Trimming removed 0 bases from V and 8 bases from J, with 12 bases in between. CDR3 DNA sequence: TGTGCCAGCAGCTTAGCAGGGGGAGGGGGTACGCAGTATTTT. Its protein product is CASSLAGGGGTQYF.